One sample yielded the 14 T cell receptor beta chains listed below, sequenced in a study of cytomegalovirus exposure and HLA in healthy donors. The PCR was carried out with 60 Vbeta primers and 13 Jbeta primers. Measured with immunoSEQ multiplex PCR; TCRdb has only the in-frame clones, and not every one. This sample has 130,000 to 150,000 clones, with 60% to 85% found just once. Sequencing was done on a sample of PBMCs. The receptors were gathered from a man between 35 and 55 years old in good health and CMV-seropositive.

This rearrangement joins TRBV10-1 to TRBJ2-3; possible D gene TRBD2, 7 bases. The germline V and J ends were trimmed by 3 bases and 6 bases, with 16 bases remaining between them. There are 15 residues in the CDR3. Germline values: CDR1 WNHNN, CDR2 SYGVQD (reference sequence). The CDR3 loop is CASSDPAGAGDTQYF. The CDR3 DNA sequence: TGCGCCAGCAGTGATCCGGCGGGGGCCGGGGATACGCAGTATTTT.

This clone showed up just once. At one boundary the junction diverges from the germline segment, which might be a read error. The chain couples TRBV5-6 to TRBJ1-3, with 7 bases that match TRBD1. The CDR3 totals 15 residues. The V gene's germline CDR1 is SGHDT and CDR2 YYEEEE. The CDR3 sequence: CASSLTGVSGNAIYF. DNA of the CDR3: TGTGCCAGCAGCTTAACAGGGGTCTCTGGAAACGCCATATATTTT.

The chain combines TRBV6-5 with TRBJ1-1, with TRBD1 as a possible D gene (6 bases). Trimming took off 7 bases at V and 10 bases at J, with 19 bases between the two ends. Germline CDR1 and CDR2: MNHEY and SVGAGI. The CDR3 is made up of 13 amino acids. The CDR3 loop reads CASNLRQERGAFF. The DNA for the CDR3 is TGTGCCAGCAACTTACGACAGGAGCGCGGAGCTTTCTTT.

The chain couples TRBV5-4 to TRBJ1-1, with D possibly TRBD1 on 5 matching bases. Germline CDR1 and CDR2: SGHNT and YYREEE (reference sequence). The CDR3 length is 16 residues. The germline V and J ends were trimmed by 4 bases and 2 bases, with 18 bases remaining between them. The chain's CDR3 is CASSGGPGGLNTEAFF. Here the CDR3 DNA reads TGTGCCAGCAGCGGGGGACCGGGGGGACTAAACACTGAAGCTTTCTTT.

CDR3 bases: TGTGCCAGCAGGGGAGGGCCCTACAATGAGCAGTTCTTC. As protein: CASRGGPYNEQFF. The V call is TRBV6-1, the J call TRBJ2-1; 7 nucleotides align to TRBD2. With 6 bases clipped from V and 2 bases from J, the junction kept 1 base outside the gene matches. CDR1 and CDR2 from the germline V gene are MNHNS and SASEGT. This CDR3 region has 13 residues.

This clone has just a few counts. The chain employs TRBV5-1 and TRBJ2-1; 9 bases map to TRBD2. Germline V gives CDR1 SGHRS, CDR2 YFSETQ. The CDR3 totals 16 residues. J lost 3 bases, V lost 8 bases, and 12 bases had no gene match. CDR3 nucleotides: TGCGCCAGACTTAGCGGGAGCCCTTCATACTACAATGAGCAGTTCTTC. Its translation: CARLSGSPSYYNEQFF.

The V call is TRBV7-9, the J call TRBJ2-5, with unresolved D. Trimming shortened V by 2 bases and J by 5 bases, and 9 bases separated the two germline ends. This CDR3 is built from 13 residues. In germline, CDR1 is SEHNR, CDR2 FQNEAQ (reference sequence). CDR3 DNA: TGTGCCAGCAGCTTAAACAGAGTTGAGACCCAGTACTTC. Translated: CASSLNRVETQYF.

CDR3 region: CASSLWQGVGSPLHF. The CDR3 coding sequence is TGTGCCAGCAGCTTGTGGCAGGGGGTAGGATCACCCCTCCACTTT. V usage is TRBV5-8 and J usage is TRBJ1-6, with TRBD1 identical over 7 bases. Germline V lookup: CDR1 SGHTS, CDR2 YDEGEE. J gave up 10 bases and V 1 base, and 8 bases lay outside the gene matches. The CDR3 covers 15 residues. The whole variable domain, remainder taken from reference TRBV5-8 and TRBJ1-6, is EAGVTQSPTHLIKTRGQQATLRCSPISGHTSVYWYQQALGLGLQFLLWYDEGEERNRGNFPPRFSGRQFPNYSSELNVNALELEDSALYLCASSLWQGVGSPLHFGNGTRLTVT.

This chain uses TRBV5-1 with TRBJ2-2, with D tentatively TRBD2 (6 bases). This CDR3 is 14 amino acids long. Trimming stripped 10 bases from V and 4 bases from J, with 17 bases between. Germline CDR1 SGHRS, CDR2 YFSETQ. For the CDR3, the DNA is TGCGCCTCCGATTGGGGGGTGAGCACCGGGGAGCTGTTTTTT. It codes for CASDWGVSTGELFF.

The DNA of the CDR3 is TGTGCCAGCAGTAGCACTACTGAAGCTTTCTTT. It encodes CASSSTTEAFF. The chain uses TRBV2 and TRBJ1-1; D is undetermined. Germline V gives CDR1 SNHLY, CDR2 FYNNEI. V was trimmed by 5 bases and J by 5 bases, leaving 6 bases between them. There are 11 residues in the CDR3.

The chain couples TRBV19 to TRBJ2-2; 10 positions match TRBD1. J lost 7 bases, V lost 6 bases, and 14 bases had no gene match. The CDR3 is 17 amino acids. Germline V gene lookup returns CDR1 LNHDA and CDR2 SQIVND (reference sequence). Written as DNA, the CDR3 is TGTGCCAGTAGCCCCCGGCCGGGGACAGGGGTGGTCGGGGAGCTGTTTTTT. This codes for CASSPRPGTGVVGELFF.

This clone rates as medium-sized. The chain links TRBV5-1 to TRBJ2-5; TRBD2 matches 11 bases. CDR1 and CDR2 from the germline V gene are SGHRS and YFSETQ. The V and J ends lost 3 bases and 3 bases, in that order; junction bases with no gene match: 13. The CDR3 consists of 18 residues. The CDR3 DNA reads TGCGCCAGCAGCTCATACGATACTAGCGGGGGTCCTGAAGAGACCCAGTACTTC. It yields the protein CASSSYDTSGGPEETQYF. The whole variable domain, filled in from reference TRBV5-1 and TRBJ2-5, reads KAGVTQTPRYLIKTRGQQVTLSCSPISGHRSVSWYQQTPGQGLQFLFEYFSETQRNKGNFPGRFSGRQFSNSRSEMNVSTLELGDSALYLCASSSYDTSGGPEETQYFGPGTRLLVL.

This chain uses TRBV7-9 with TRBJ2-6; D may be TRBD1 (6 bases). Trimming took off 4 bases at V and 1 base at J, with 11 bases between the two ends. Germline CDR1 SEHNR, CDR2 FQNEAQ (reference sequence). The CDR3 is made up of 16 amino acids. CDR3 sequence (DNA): TGTGCCAGCAGCTACAGGGTTCATTCTGGGGCCAACGTCCTGACTTTC. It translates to CASSYRVHSGANVLTF.

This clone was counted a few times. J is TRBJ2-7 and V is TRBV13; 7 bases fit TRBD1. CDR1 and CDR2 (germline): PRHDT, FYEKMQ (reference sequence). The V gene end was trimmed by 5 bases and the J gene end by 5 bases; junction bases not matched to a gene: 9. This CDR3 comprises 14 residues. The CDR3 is CASSIKQGIDEQYF. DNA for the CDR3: TGTGCCAGCAGCATCAAACAGGGGATCGACGAGCAGTACTTC.